The clone carrying this TCR beta chain was observed a few times. As yet, its antigen is unknown. Reverse transcription of extracted RNA yielded cDNA, which provided the sequencing template. TCRdb's copy holds only in-frame clones and misses some; the assay was immunoSEQ multiplex PCR. Of about 180,000 clones in the sample, 50% to 60% were seen once. Alopecia areata patients had lesional scalp punch biopsies and peripheral blood taken from them. Using a FACSAria, the CD4+ and CD8+ T cells were sorted from the PBMCs. This entry comes from a study of CD8+ T cells in alopecia areata. Overall study context: People stayed on tofacitinib for 6 to 18 months, then stopped the drug for 6 months.

Looked up from germline, CDR1 is SQVTM and CDR2 is ANQGSEA. V lost 3 bases, J lost 3 bases, and 3 bases stayed unmatched. This CDR3 has 13 amino acids. Findings of the study overall: Lesional scalp displayed greater clonality than normal scalp, most notably in alopecia totalis/universalis.

The chain carries TRBV29-1 and TRBJ1-2, with TRBD1 identical over 8 bases. The receptor was derived from a human donor with alopecia areata. Sequenced material: CD4+ T cells sorted from blood, taken at week 0. CDR3 residues: CSVDDRGDYGYTF. CDR3 DNA: TGCAGCGTTGACGACAGGGGAGACTATGGCTACACCTTC.